The clone carrying this T cell receptor beta chain occurred once. Its antigen is as yet unknown. The CDR3 consists of 13 residues. Germline-derived CDR1 and CDR2 are SGHVS and FNYEAQ. V was shortened by 5 bases and J by 5 bases, with 9 bases between the two germline ends. A single record per CDR3 protein comes from TCRdb applying MiXCR to the reads. This sample has around 69,000 distinct CDR3 sequences, with less than 30% found just once. The data are from a study of T cell repertoires in cytomegalovirus infection. Across the whole study: Indicated by public TCR beta signatures were CMV infection and matching HLA type.

The chain couples TRBV7-6 to TRBJ2-2; no definite D call. The sample here was CD8+ T cells from cultured PBMCs, taken from culture after CMV antigen stimulation. The sequence derives from a human donor in good health (CMV status not recorded). Some clones in this sample may be carry-over from other donors' samples. The CDR3 DNA reads TGTGCCAGCAGCCTCTTAATAACCGGGGAGCTGTTTTTT. Its protein product is CASSLLITGELFF.